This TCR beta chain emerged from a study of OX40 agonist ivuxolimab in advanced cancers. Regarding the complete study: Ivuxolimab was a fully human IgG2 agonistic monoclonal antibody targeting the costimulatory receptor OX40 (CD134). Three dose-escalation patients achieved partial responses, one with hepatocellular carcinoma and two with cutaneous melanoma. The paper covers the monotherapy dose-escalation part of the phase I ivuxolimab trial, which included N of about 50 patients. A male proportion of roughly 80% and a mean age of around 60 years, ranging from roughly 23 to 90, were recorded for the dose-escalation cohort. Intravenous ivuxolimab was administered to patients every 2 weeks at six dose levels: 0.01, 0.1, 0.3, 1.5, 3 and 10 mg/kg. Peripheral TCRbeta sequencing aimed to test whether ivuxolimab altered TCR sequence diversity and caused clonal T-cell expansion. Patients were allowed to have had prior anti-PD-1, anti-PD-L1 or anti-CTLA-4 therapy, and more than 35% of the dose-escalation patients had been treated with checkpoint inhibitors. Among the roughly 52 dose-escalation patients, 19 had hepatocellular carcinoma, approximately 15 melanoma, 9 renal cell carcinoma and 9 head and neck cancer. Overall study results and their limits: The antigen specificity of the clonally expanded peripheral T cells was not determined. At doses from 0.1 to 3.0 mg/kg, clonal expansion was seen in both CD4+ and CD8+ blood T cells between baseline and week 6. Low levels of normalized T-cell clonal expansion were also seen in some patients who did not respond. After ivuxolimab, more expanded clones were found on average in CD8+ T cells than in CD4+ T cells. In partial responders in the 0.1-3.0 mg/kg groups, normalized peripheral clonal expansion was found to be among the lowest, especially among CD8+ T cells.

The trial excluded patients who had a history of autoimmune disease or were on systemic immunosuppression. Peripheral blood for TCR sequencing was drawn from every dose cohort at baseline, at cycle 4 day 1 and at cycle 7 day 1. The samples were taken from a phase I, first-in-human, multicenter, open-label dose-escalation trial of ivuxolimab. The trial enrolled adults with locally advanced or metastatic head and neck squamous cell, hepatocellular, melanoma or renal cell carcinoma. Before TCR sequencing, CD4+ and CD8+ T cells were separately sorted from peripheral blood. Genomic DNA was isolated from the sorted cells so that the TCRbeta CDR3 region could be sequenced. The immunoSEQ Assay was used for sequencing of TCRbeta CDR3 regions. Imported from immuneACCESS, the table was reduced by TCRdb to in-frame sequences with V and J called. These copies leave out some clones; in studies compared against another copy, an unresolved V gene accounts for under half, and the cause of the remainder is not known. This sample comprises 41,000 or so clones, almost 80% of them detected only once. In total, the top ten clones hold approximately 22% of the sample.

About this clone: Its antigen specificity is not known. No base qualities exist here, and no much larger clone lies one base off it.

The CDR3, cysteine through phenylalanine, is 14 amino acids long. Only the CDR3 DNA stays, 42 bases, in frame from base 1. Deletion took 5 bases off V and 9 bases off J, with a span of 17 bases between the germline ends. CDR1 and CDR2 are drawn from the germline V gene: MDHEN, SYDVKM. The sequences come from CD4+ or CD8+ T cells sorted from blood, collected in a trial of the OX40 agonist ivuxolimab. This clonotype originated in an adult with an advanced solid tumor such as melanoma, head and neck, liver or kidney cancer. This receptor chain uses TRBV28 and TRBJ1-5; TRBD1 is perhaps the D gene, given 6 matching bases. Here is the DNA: TGTGCCAGCAGTCCCGGGGGGGCAGGTCGGCCCCAGCATTTT. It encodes CASSPGGAGRPQHF.